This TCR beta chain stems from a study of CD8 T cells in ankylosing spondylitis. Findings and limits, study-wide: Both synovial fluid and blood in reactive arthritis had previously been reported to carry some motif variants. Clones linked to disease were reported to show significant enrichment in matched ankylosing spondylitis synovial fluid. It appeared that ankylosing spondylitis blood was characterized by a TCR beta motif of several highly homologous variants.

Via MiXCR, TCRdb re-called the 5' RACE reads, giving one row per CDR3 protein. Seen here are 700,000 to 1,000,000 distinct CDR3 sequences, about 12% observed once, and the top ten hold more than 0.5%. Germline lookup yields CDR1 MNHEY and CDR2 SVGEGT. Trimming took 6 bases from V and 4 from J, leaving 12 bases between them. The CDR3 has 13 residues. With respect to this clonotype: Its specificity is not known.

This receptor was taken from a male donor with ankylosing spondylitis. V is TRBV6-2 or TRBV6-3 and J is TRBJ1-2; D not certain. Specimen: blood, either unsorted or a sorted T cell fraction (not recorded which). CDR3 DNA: TGTGCCAGCAGCAACGGACGGATCTATGGCTACACCTTC. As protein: CASSNGRIYGYTF.